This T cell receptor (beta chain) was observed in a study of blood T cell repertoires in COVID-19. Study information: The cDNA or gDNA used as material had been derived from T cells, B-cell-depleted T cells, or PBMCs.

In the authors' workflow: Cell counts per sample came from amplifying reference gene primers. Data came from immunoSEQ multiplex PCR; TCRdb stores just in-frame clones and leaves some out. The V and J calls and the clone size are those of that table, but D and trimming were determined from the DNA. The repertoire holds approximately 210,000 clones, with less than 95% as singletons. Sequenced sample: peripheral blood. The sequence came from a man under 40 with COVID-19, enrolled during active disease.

Here the CDR3 reads CASSLGDRVYEQYF. In DNA, the CDR3 is TGCGCCAGCAGCTTGGGGGACAGGGTTTACGAGCAGTACTTC. This chain connects TRBV5-1 to TRBJ2-7; 9 nucleotides align to TRBD1. The trim removed 0 bases at V and 4 bases at J, leaving 2 bases unmatched. This CDR3 has 14 residues. The germline gives CDR1 SGHRS, CDR2 YFSETQ. Filled out from reference TRBV5-1 and TRBJ2-7, the complete variable domain reads KAGVTQTPRYLIKTRGQQVTLSCSPISGHRSVSWYQQTPGQGLQFLFEYFSETQRNKGNFPGRFSGRQFSNSRSEMNVSTLELGDSALYLCASSLGDRVYEQYFGPGTRLTVT.